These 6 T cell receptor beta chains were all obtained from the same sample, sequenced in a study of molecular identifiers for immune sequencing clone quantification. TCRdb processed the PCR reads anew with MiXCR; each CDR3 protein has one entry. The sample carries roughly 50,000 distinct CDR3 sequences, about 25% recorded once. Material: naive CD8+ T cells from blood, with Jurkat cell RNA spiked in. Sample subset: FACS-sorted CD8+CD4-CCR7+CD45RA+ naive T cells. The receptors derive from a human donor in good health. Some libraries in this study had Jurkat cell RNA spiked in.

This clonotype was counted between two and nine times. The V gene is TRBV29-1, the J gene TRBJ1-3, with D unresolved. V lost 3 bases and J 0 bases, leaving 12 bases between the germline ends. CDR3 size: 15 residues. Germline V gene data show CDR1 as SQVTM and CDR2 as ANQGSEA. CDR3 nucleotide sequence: TGCAGCGTTGAGGTGGGTCCCAGCTCTGGAAACACCATATATTTT. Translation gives CSVEVGPSSGNTIYF.

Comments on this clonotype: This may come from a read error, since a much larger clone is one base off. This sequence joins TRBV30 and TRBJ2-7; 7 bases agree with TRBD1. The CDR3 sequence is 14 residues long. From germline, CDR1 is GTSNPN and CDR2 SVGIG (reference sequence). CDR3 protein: CSWSAKQGPYEQYF. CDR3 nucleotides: TGTTCCTGGAGTGCCAAACAGGGGCCCTACGAGCAGTACTTC.

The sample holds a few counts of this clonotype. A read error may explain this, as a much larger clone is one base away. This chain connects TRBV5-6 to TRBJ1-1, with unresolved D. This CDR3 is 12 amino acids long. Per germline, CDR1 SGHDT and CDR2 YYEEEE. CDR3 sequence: CASSPGLTGAFF. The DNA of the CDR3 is TGTGCCAGCAGCCCCGGACTCACTGGAGCTTTCTTT. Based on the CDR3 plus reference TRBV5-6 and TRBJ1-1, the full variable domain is DAGVTQSPTHLIKTRGQQVTLRCSPKSGHDTVSWYQQALGQGPQFIFQYYEEEERQRGNFPDRFSGHQFPNYSSELNVNALLLGDSALYLCASSPGLTGAFFGQGTRLTVV.

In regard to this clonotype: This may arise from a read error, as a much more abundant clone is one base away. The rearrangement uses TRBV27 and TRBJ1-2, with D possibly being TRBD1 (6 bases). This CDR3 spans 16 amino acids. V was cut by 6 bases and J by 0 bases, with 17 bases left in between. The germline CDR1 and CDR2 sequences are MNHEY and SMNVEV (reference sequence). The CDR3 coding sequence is TGTGCCAGCAGACCGCGGACAGTTTCCCCTAACTATGGCTACACCTTC. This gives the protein CASRPRTVSPNYGYTF.

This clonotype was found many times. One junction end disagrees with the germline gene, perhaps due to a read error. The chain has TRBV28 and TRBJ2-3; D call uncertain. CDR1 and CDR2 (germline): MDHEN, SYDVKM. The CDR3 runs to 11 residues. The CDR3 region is CASRLPGAETF. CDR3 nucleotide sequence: TGTGCCAGCAGACTGCCGGGCGCAGAAACCTTT.

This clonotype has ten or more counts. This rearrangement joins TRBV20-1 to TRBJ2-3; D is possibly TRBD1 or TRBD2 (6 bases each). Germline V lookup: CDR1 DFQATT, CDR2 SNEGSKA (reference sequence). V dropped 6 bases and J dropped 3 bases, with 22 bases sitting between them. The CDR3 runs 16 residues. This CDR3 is CSAPPPWGAWTDTQYF. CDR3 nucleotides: TGCAGTGCCCCACCGCCCTGGGGGGCTTGGACAGATACGCAGTATTTT.